This passage covers 26 T cell receptor beta chains from one sample sequenced in a study of human thymus T cells. Assay used: immunoSEQ multiplex PCR; TCRdb lists only in-frame clones, some missing. The sample has around 45,000 clones, over 90% seen once. The sample taken for sequencing was blood. Receptor source: a girl in the first two years of life with a congenital heart defect but otherwise immunologically healthy.

This clone has a single count. The gene calls are TRBV12-5 and TRBJ2-5; possible D gene TRBD1, 6 bases. This CDR3 region has 13 residues. V was clipped by 4 bases and J by 3 bases, with 9 bases between them. Per the germline V gene, CDR1 is LGHNT and CDR2 is FRNRAP. In DNA form, the CDR3 reads TGTGCTAGTGGTTCTCGGACAGAAGAGACCCAGTACTTC. Protein: CASGSRTEETQYF.

This clone was found once. This chain uses TRBV7-2 with TRBJ1-3; unclear D gene. V was cut by 4 bases and J by 0 bases, with 4 bases left in between. The germline V gene has CDR1 SGHTA and CDR2 FQGNSA. The CDR3 consists of 13 residues. The DNA for the CDR3 is TGTGCCAGCAGCTCGGGCTCTGGAAACACCATATATTTT. Its translation: CASSSGSGNTIYF.

The V and J genes are TRBV10-3 and TRBJ2-1; D might be TRBD1 (6 bases). This CDR3 is built from 14 residues. The V gene's germline CDR1 is ENHRY and CDR2 SYGVKD. V lost 6 bases to trimming and J lost 0 bases, with 9 bases between them. The CDR3 protein is CAIRGRGSYNEQFF. For the CDR3, the DNA is TGTGCCATCAGGGGCAGGGGCTCCTACAATGAGCAGTTCTTC.

The rearrangement links TRBV5-1 to TRBJ1-2, with TRBD1 identical over 7 bases. Trimming at V came to 4 bases and at J to 6 bases, leaving 3 bases not matched to a gene. The germline V gene encodes CDR1 SGHRS and CDR2 YFSETQ. This CDR3 contains 12 residues. The CDR3 loop reads CASSRGTDGYTF. The CDR3 DNA sequence: TGCGCCAGCAGCAGGGGGACAGATGGCTACACCTTC.

This sequence joins TRBV10-3 and TRBJ2-2; 8 bases are shared with TRBD1. The CDR3 spans 16 residues. V was pared by 6 bases and J by 5 bases, with 11 bases of the junction left unmatched. The germline CDR1 and CDR2 sequences are ENHRY and SYGVKD. The CDR3 coding sequence is TGTGCCATCAGGATGGGACAGGCACTGTGGACCGGGGAGCTGTTTTTT. Its translation is CAIRMGQALWTGELFF.

The J gene is TRBJ1-4, the V gene TRBV6-6; no clear D gene. V lost 2 bases and J lost 3, with 1 base in between. CDR1 is MNHNY and CDR2 is SVGAGI in the germline V gene (reference sequence). The length of the CDR3 is 12 residues. CDR3 protein: CASSYANEKLFF. The CDR3 DNA sequence: TGTGCCAGCAGTTACGCTAATGAAAAACTGTTTTTT.

This clone appeared once. The identical CDR3 is also encoded by other nucleotide sequences in the sample. V usage is TRBV18 and J usage is TRBJ2-3; D gene uncertain. The germline V and J ends were trimmed by 3 bases and 0 bases, with 4 bases remaining between them. CDR1 is KGHSH and CDR2 is LQKENI in the germline V gene. This CDR3 spans 13 amino acids. The CDR3 nucleotides read TGTGCCAGCTCACCGGGCAGCACAGATACGCAGTATTTT. Translated, it gives CASSPGSTDTQYF. The variable domain in full, completed from reference TRBV18 and TRBJ2-3, reads NAGVMQNPRHLVRRRGQEARLRCSPMKGHSHVYWYRQLPEEGLKFMVYLQKENIIDESGMPKERFSAEFPKEGPSILRIQQVVRGDSAAYFCASSPGSTDTQYFGPGTRLTVL.

The genes are TRBV6-1 and TRBJ2-1, with D possibly TRBD2 on 6 matching bases. V dropped 7 bases and J dropped 1 base, with 14 bases sitting between them. Germline V gene data show CDR1 as MNHNS and CDR2 as SASEGT. CDR3 length equals 15 residues. CDR3 bases: TGTGCCAGCACCATCGGGGACTTATCCTACAATGAGCAGTTCTTC. Amino acid sequence: CASTIGDLSYNEQFF.

This clone was observed a few times. The rearrangement joins TRBV10-1 to TRBJ1-2; no clear D. The CDR3 contains 8 residues. Germline CDR1 reads WNHNN; CDR2 reads SYGVQD (reference sequence). Trimming shortened V by 7 bases and J by 8 bases, and 2 bases separated the two germline ends. CDR3 protein: CASKGYTF. Here the CDR3 DNA reads TGCGCCAGCAAGGGCTACACCTTC.

The J gene is TRBJ1-2, the V gene TRBV5-4, with 9 bases matching TRBD1. The V and J ends lost 4 bases and 8 bases, in that order; junction bases with no gene match: 6. CDR3 length: 13 amino acids. Germline values: CDR1 SGHNT, CDR2 YYREEE (reference sequence). The DNA for the CDR3 is TGTGCCAGCAGCGAAGGACAGGGGTGGGGCTACACCTTC. Its protein is CASSEGQGWGYTF.

This clone has a single count. V and J are TRBV4-1 and TRBJ2-7; the match to TRBD1 covers 9 bases. Losses at the gene ends were 4 bases for V and 1 base for J; bases not matched to a gene: 8. Germline V lookup: CDR1 MGHRA, CDR2 YSYEKL. The CDR3 extends over 16 amino acids. DNA of the CDR3: TGCGCCAGCAGCCGAAACGGACAGGGGACGTCCTACGAGCAGTACTTC. The encoded protein is CASSRNGQGTSYEQYF.

The V and J genes are TRBV5-4 and TRBJ2-5, with 7 bases that match TRBD1. V lost 0 bases to trimming and J lost 5 bases; unmatched junction nucleotides: 10. Germline CDR1 and CDR2: SGHNT and YYREEE (reference sequence). The CDR3 contains 16 residues. In DNA, the CDR3 is TGTGCCAGCAGCTTGGGGACCCACAGGGGTCGGGAGACCCAGTACTTC. This codes for CASSLGTHRGRETQYF.

The V call is TRBV30, the J call TRBJ2-1; 9 bases line up with TRBD2. CDR3 length equals 14 residues. Unmatched junction bases numbered 0, after V lost 0 bases and J lost 3 bases. The germline V gene has CDR1 GTSNPN and CDR2 SVGIG (reference sequence). The DNA for the CDR3 is TGTGCCTGGAGTGTACTAGCGGGCTACAATGAGCAGTTCTTC. It codes for CAWSVLAGYNEQFF. The full variable domain, with the rest looked up from reference TRBV30 and TRBJ2-1, is SQTIHQWPATLVQPVGSPLSLECTVEGTSNPNLYWYRQAAGRGLQLLFYSVGIGQISSEVPQNLSASRPQDRQFILSSKKLLLSDSGFYLCAWSVLAGYNEQFFGPGTRLTVL.

The chain has TRBV11-2 and TRBJ2-3, with a possible D match to TRBD2 (5 bases). The germline gives CDR1 SGHAT, CDR2 FQNNGV. V shed 8 bases and J shed 0 bases, with 15 bases lying between them. This CDR3 has 15 amino acids. CDR3 DNA sequence: TGTGCCAGCGGCATGGACTGGGCTAGCACAGATACGCAGTATTTT. Translating it yields CASGMDWASTDTQYF.

J is TRBJ1-1 and V is TRBV14; TRBD1 is a possible D gene (5 bases). This CDR3 contains 13 residues. Germline V CDR1 and CDR2: SGHDN, FVKESK. V lost 4 bases to trimming and J lost 2 bases, with 8 bases between them. The CDR3 region is CASSRDGNTEAFF. CDR3 sequence (DNA): TGTGCCAGCAGCCGGGACGGTAACACTGAAGCTTTCTTT.

This chain connects TRBV10-3 to TRBJ2-2; 11 bases fit TRBD1. CDR1 is ENHRY, CDR2 SYGVKD, per germline. The CDR3 contains 16 residues. After removal of 8 bases from V and 6 bases from J, the junction contained 11 bases not matched to a gene. CDR3 residues: CAIGQGANTAPGELFF. The CDR3 nucleotides read TGTGCCATCGGACAGGGGGCGAATACCGCTCCCGGGGAGCTGTTTTTT.

The chain recombines TRBV19 with TRBJ2-3, with 7 bases lining up with TRBD2. The V gene's germline CDR1 is LNHDA and CDR2 SQIVND (reference sequence). The ends lost 1 base at V and 2 bases at J; junction bases unmatched: 12. This CDR3 has 18 residues. CDR3 loop: CASSIGSGDYDFTDTQYF. The CDR3 DNA is TGTGCCAGTAGTATAGGTTCGGGGGACTACGACTTCACAGATACGCAGTATTTT.

The rearrangement uses TRBV7-9 and TRBJ1-2; D ambiguous. Per the germline V gene, CDR1 is SEHNR and CDR2 is FQNEAQ (reference sequence). The ends were cut back, 4 bases at V and 4 bases at J, with 7 bases in the middle. The CDR3 contains 12 residues. CDR3 region: CASSSAGYGYTF. The CDR3 DNA sequence: TGTGCCAGCAGCTCCGCCGGCTATGGCTACACCTTC.

The chain links TRBV19 to TRBJ2-1; D gene uncertain. The CDR3 length is 15 residues. Per germline, CDR1 LNHDA and CDR2 SQIVND (reference sequence). The V and J ends lost 2 bases and 2 bases respectively, with 10 bases between them. CDR3 loop: CASSISQQPYNEQFF. DNA of the CDR3: TGTGCCAGTAGTATATCGCAACAGCCCTACAATGAGCAGTTCTTC.

The chain links TRBV5-6 to TRBJ1-4; no clear D gene. The CDR3 spans 13 residues. Per the germline V gene, CDR1 is SGHDT and CDR2 is YYEEEE. Trimming cost V 4 bases and J 4 bases, with 8 bases left between them. CDR3 DNA sequence: TGTGCCAGCAGCCGAAGACTTAATGAAAAACTGTTTTTT. It yields the protein CASSRRLNEKLFF.

J is TRBJ1-1 and V is TRBV19, with D perhaps TRBD1 (5 bases). Germline V gene data show CDR1 as LNHDA and CDR2 as SQIVND (reference sequence). V was cut by 5 bases and J by 0 bases, with 10 bases left in between. The CDR3 runs to 14 residues. The CDR3 sequence is CASSWGVMNTEAFF. DNA of the CDR3: TGTGCCAGTAGTTGGGGGGTAATGAACACTGAAGCTTTCTTT.

The rearrangement links TRBV5-4 to TRBJ2-7, with 12 bases lining up with TRBD2. Germline V gives CDR1 SGHNT, CDR2 YYREEE (reference sequence). The J segment lost 5 bases and the V segment lost 0 bases, leaving 6 bases of the junction unmatched. The CDR3 loop spans 16 amino acids. The CDR3 here is CASSLGLAGARDEQYF. The DNA for the CDR3 is TGTGCCAGCAGCTTGGGACTAGCGGGAGCGAGGGACGAGCAGTACTTC.

The chain recombines TRBV28 with TRBJ2-7, with D perhaps TRBD2 (5 bases). V was shortened by 5 bases and J by 3 bases, with 11 bases between the two germline ends. The germline gives CDR1 MDHEN, CDR2 SYDVKM. The CDR3 is 13 amino acids. The CDR3 DNA sequence: TGTGCCAGCAGTCCCGGACTGTTCTACGAGCAGTACTTC. Translation: CASSPGLFYEQYF. Supplemented by reference TRBV28 and TRBJ2-7, the full variable domain reads DVKVTQSSRYLVKRTGEKVFLECVQDMDHENMFWYRQDPGLGLRLIYFSYDVKMKEKGDIPEGYSVSREKKERFSLILESASTNQTSMYLCASSPGLFYEQYFGPGTRLTVT.

V usage is TRBV6-1 and J usage is TRBJ2-3, with 7 bases identical to TRBD2. This CDR3 comprises 16 residues. CDR1 MNHNS and CDR2 SASEGT come from the germline V gene. The junction had 7 bases not matched to a gene; V was cut back by 3 bases and J by 1 base. The CDR3 coding sequence is TGTGCCAGCAGTGATACGGGGGGAGGAGGCACAGATACGCAGTATTTT. Protein product: CASSDTGGGGTDTQYF.

This sequence joins TRBV5-4 and TRBJ2-1, with 8 positions matching TRBD1. Trimming cost V 9 bases and J 0 bases; bases outside gene matches: 5. The germline CDR1 and CDR2 sequences are SGHNT and YYREEE (reference sequence). The CDR3 runs 14 residues. In DNA form, the CDR3 reads TGTGCCACCAGGGGGCCCCCCTCCTACAATGAGCAGTTCTTC. Protein: CATRGPPSYNEQFF.

The chain employs TRBV7-2 and TRBJ2-1; D gene unclear. Trimming stripped 7 bases from V and 1 base from J, with 8 bases between. The germline V gene encodes CDR1 SGHTA and CDR2 FQGNSA. The CDR3 loop spans 13 amino acids. CDR3 nucleotide sequence: TGTGCCAGCACTTTTGATTCCTACAATGAGCAGTTCTTC. Its protein is CASTFDSYNEQFF.